Listed below are T cell receptor beta chains from one sample, sequenced in a study of PD-1 blockade in classical Hodgkin lymphoma. Assay used: immunoSEQ multiplex PCR; TCRdb lists only in-frame clones, some missing. The sample records thousands of clones, roughly 80% being singletons. Sequenced here: CD4+ T cells from blood, sampled at baseline. Source of these receptors: a human donor with classical Hodgkin lymphoma. Both conserved end residues are part of each CDR3. The order of the fields is J gene, clone size, D gene, V gene, CDR3 protein, CDR3 DNA. D genes are given only for firm matches. Clone size is given for some rows only: seen once, a few or many times, or a class if the clone is expanded.

j_call: TRBJ2-6
clone_size: .
d_call: .
v_call: TRBV28
cdr3_aa: CASSLLSGDSGANVLTF
cdr3_nt: TGTGCCAGCAGTTTATTATCAGGGGACTCTGGGGCCAACGTCCTGACTTTC

j_call: TRBJ2-5
clone_size: .
d_call: TRBD1
v_call: TRBV5-5
cdr3_aa: CASSPNPGTQGGTQYF
cdr3_nt: TGTGCCAGCAGCCCAAATCCCGGGACACAGGGGGGGACCCAGTACTTC

j_call: TRBJ2-2
clone_size: .
d_call: .
v_call: TRBV10-3
cdr3_aa: CAIPATNTGELFF
cdr3_nt: TGTGCCATCCCCGCTACTAACACCGGGGAGCTGTTTTTT

j_call: TRBJ1-5
clone_size: few
d_call: .
v_call: TRBV7-2
cdr3_aa: CASSLGGIGNQPQHF
cdr3_nt: TGTGCCAGCAGCTTAGGAGGGATCGGGAATCAGCCCCAGCATTTT

j_call: TRBJ2-7
clone_size: .
d_call: .
v_call: TRBV5-1
cdr3_aa: CASSFDFAYEQYF
cdr3_nt: TGCGCCAGCAGCTTTGATTTTGCCTACGAGCAGTACTTC

j_call: TRBJ2-7
clone_size: .
d_call: TRBD1
v_call: TRBV5-5
cdr3_aa: CASTPQPGQGTEQYF
cdr3_nt: TGTGCCAGCACCCCCCAACCGGGACAGGGCACCGAGCAGTACTTC

j_call: TRBJ1-3
clone_size: .
d_call: .
v_call: TRBV10-1
cdr3_aa: CASSVATGSGNTIYF
cdr3_nt: TGCGCCAGCAGTGTCGCGACAGGCTCTGGAAACACCATATATTTT

j_call: TRBJ1-1
clone_size: .
d_call: TRBD1
v_call: TRBV27
cdr3_aa: CASSLSPTGGPEAFF
cdr3_nt: TGTGCCAGCAGTTTATCCCCTACAGGGGGCCCCGAAGCTTTCTTT

j_call: TRBJ1-4
clone_size: .
d_call: TRBD1
v_call: TRBV27
cdr3_aa: CASSQPGQGNEKLFF
cdr3_nt: TGTGCCAGCAGTCAGCCGGGACAGGGGAATGAAAAACTGTTTTTT

j_call: TRBJ1-1
clone_size: .
d_call: TRBD1
v_call: TRBV2
cdr3_aa: CASSEEGQQAFF
cdr3_nt: TGTGCCAGCAGTGAAGAGGGACAGCAAGCTTTCTTT

j_call: TRBJ2-3
clone_size: .
d_call: TRBD2
v_call: TRBV10-2
cdr3_aa: CASTTSGSGTDTQYF
cdr3_nt: TGCGCCAGCACCACTAGCGGGAGTGGTACAGATACGCAGTATTTT

j_call: TRBJ2-7
clone_size: .
d_call: .
v_call: TRBV6-5
cdr3_aa: CASSRLSSYEQYF
cdr3_nt: TGTGCCAGCAGCCGGCTAAGCTCCTACGAGCAGTACTTC

j_call: TRBJ2-2
clone_size: .
d_call: .
v_call: TRBV29-1
cdr3_aa: CSVVSGPGELFF
cdr3_nt: TGCAGCGTTGTATCGGGACCCGGGGAGCTGTTTTTT

j_call: TRBJ1-1
clone_size: .
d_call: .
v_call: TRBV6-1
cdr3_aa: CASSVAGADTEAFF
cdr3_nt: TGTGCCAGCAGTGTTGCAGGGGCCGACACTGAAGCTTTCTTT

j_call: TRBJ2-1
clone_size: .
d_call: .
v_call: TRBV7-6
cdr3_aa: CASSTPQGGNEQFF
cdr3_nt: TGTGCCAGCAGCACACCACAGGGTGGGAATGAGCAGTTCTTC

j_call: TRBJ1-2
clone_size: .
d_call: .
v_call: TRBV14
cdr3_aa: CASSQDRGVPGYTF
cdr3_nt: TGTGCCAGCAGCCAAGATAGGGGGGTTCCTGGCTACACCTTC

j_call: TRBJ1-2
clone_size: .
d_call: .
v_call: TRBV29-1
cdr3_aa: CSVEDNYRVGYTF
cdr3_nt: TGCAGCGTTGAAGATAATTACAGGGTAGGCTACACCTTC

j_call: TRBJ2-7
clone_size: .
d_call: TRBD1
v_call: TRBV6-6
cdr3_aa: CASTGQGKREQYF
cdr3_nt: TGTGCCAGCACGGGACAGGGGAAGAGGGAGCAGTACTTC

j_call: TRBJ1-6
clone_size: .
d_call: TRBD1
v_call: TRBV5-1
cdr3_aa: CASSLLTGGGSPLHF
cdr3_nt: TGCGCCAGCAGCTTGCTGACAGGGGGTGGGTCACCCCTCCACTTT

j_call: TRBJ2-7
clone_size: few
d_call: .
v_call: TRBV5-5
cdr3_aa: CASSLPTISYEQYF
cdr3_nt: TGTGCCAGCAGCTTGCCGACAATCTCCTACGAGCAGTACTTC

j_call: TRBJ2-1
clone_size: few
d_call: .
v_call: TRBV27
cdr3_aa: CASSPRGWGEQFF
cdr3_nt: TGTGCCAGCAGTCCCCGAGGGTGGGGAGAGCAGTTCTTC

j_call: TRBJ2-1
clone_size: .
d_call: TRBD2
v_call: TRBV4-2
cdr3_aa: CASSQDPRESYNEQFF
cdr3_nt: TGTGCCAGCAGCCAAGATCCGCGGGAGTCCTACAATGAGCAGTTCTTC

j_call: TRBJ2-3
clone_size: .
d_call: .
v_call: TRBV7-2
cdr3_aa: CASSGRGVETGTDTQYF
cdr3_nt: TGTGCCAGCAGCGGCCGGGGAGTGGAAACTGGCACAGATACGCAGTATTTT

j_call: TRBJ1-5
clone_size: .
d_call: .
v_call: TRBV19
cdr3_aa: CASTGVRDQPQHF
cdr3_nt: TGTGCCAGTACTGGGGTTAGAGATCAGCCCCAGCATTTT

j_call: TRBJ2-7
clone_size: .
d_call: .
v_call: TRBV6-5
cdr3_aa: CASRREKGSYEQYF
cdr3_nt: TGTGCCAGCAGGCGGGAAAAGGGATCCTACGAGCAGTACTTC

j_call: TRBJ2-7
clone_size: .
d_call: TRBD2
v_call: TRBV18
cdr3_aa: CASSPIAGGRYEQYF
cdr3_nt: TGTGCCAGCTCACCAATAGCGGGAGGGAGGTACGAGCAGTACTTC

j_call: TRBJ2-2
clone_size: once
d_call: TRBD1
v_call: TRBV10-1
cdr3_aa: CASSREGTGTGELFF
cdr3_nt: TGCGCCAGCTCCCGAGAAGGGACAGGAACCGGGGAGCTGTTTTTT